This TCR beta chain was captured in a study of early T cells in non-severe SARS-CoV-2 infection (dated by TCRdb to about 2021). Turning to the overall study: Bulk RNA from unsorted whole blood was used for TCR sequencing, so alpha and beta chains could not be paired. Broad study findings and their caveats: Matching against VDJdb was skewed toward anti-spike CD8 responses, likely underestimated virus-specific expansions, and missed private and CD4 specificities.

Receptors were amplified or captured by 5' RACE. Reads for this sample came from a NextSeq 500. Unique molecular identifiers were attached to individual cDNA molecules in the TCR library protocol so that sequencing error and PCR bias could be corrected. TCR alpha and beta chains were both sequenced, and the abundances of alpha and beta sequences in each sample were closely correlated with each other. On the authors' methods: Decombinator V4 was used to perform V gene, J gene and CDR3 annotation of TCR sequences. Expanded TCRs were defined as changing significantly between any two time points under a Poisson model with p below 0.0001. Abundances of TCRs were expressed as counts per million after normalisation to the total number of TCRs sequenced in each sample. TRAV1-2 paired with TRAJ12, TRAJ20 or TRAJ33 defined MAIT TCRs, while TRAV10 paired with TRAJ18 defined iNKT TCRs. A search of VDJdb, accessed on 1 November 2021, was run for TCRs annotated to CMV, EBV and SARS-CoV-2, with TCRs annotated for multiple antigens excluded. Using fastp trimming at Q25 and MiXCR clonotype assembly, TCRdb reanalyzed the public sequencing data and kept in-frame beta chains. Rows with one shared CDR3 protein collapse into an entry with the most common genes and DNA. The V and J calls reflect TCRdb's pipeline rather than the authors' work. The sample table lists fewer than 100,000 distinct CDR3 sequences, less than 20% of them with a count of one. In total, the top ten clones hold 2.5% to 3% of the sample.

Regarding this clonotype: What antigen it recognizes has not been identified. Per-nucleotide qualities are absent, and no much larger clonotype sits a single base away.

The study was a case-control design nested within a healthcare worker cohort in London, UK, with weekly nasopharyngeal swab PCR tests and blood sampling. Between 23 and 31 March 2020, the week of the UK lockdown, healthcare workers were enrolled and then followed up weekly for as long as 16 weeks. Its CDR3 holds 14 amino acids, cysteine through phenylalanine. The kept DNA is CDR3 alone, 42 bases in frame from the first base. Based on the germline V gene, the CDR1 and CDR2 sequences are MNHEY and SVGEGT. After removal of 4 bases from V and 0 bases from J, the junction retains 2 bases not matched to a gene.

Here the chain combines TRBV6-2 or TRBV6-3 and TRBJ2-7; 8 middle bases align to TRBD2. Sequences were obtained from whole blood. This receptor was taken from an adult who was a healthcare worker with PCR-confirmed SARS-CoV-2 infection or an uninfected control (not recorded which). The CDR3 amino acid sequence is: CASSLSGSSYEQYF. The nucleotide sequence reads TGTGCCAGCAGTTTAAGCGGGAGCTCCTACGAGCAGTACTTC.